This T cell receptor beta chain was retrieved from a study of blood T cell repertoires in COVID-19 (TCRdb year 2020). Regarding the study in general: The collaborator samples originated in the United States, Italy and Spain and spanned the acute and convalescent phases of COVID-19. The material from the prospective study consisted of cDNA or gDNA derived from T cells, B-cell-depleted T cells, or PBMCs. Deeply sampled blood TCRbeta repertoires from subjects exposed to, actively infected with, or recovered from COVID-19 were included in the dataset. The repertoires were released in a freely available public database meant as a resource for research on the immune response to SARS-CoV-2. The samples were drawn from two sources: the first 160 participants of the ongoing ImmuneRACE study, and 950 to 1,500 subjects contributed by 6 global collaborators. Sample metadata almost always included a de-identified subject ID, COVID-19 status, age in years and sex. Where available, HLA class I and class II types were taken from metadata supplied by the sample provider and were not determined by assay-based typing. Results and caveats for the whole study, not just this receptor: The quantity of clinical and demographic metadata differed by source and by participant and was supplied without curation.

The collaborating institutions used their own protocols to collect whole blood in K2EDTA tubes. Collaborator samples were shipped for TCRbeta analysis as frozen whole blood, isolated PBMCs, or DNA extracted from either sample type. Taken from cysteine to phenylalanine, the CDR3 has 14 residues. Only the CDR3 DNA stays, 42 bases, in frame from base 1. V is clipped by 4 bases and J by 1 base, and the sequence between their germline boundaries is 9 bases long. Per the germline V gene (reference sequence), LNHNV is the CDR1 and YYDKDF is the CDR2. TCRbeta CDR3 regions were amplified from genomic DNA by means of the immunoSEQ Assay, a bias-controlled multiplex PCR. Under the source paper's analysis protocol: Within the assay, amplification of reference gene primers was used to estimate how many nucleated cells each sample contained. To quantify the absolute abundance of each unique TCRbeta CDR3 rearrangement, sequence reads were collapsed and filtered. For each sample, productive Simpson clonality was calculated as the square root of Simpson's diversity index across productive rearrangements. The source is immuneACCESS, and TCRdb retained only in-frame sequences with V and J called. Part of the clones is not carried over; for the studies checked, unresolved V genes explain less than half of this, and the remainder is unexplained. That table supplies the V and J calls and clone size; D and trimming were determined from the DNA. The sample data list nearly 70,000 clones, and around 80% of these were observed just once. About a tenth of the sample rests with the top ten.

Points on this clone: This receptor's antigen is unknown. Base qualities are not at hand, and no much larger clone is one base apart.

The V and J segments used are TRBV15 and TRBJ2-3, with the D gene uncertain. The sequence derives from an elderly woman with acute or convalescent COVID-19. Sequencing was carried out using peripheral blood. CDR3 reads: CATSKDTGTDTQYF. The nucleotides are TGTGCCACCAGCAAAGACACGGGCACAGATACGCAGTATTTT.